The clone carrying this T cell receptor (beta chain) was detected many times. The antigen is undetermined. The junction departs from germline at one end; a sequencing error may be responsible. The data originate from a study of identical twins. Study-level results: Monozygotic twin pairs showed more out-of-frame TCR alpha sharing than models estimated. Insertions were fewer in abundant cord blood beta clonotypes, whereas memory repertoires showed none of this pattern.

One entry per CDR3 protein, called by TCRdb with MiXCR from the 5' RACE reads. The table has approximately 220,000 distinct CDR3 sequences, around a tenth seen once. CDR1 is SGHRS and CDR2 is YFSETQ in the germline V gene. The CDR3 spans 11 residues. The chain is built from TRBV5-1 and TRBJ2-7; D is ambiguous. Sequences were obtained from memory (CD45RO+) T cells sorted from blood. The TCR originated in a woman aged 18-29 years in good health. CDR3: CASSAAYEQYF. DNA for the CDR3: TGTGCCAGCAGCGCAGCCTACGAGCAGTACTTC.